The clone carrying this TCR beta chain has only one observation. The entry originates in a study of cytomegalovirus exposure and HLA in healthy donors. V was cut by 5 bases and J by 4 bases, with 17 bases left in between. There are 15 residues in the CDR3. The germline gives CDR1 MNHEY, CDR2 SMNVEV (reference sequence). With 60 Vbeta and 13 Jbeta primers, the PCR was carried out. The assay was immunoSEQ multiplex PCR, and TCRdb's table has in-frame clones only and misses some. The sample yields around 250,000 clones, nearly 95% seen once. The receptor comes from a girl aged 2 to 9 in good health and CMV-seronegative. The rearrangement joins TRBV27 to TRBJ1-2; TRBD1 might be the D (6 bases). Sequencing input: PBMCs. The CDR3 nucleotides are TGTGCCAGCAGTGAGTCGACAGGTCACCCCTATGGCTACACCTTC. Its translation is CASSESTGHPYGYTF.